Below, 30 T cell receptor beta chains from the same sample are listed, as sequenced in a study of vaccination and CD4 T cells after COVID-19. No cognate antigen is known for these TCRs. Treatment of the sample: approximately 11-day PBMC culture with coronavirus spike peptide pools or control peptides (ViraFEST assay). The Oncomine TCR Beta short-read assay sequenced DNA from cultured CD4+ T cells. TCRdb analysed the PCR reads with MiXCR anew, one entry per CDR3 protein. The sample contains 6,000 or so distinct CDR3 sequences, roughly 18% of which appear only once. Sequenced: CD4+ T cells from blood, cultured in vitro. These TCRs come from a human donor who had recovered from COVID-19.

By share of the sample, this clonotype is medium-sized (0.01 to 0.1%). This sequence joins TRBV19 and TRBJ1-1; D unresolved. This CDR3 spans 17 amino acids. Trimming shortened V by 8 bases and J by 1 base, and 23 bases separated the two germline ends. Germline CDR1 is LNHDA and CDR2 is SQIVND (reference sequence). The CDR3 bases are TGTGCCAGTGCACCGAGAGCCTCAACGCCAACGAACACTGAAGCTTTCTTT. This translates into CASAPRASTPTNTEAFF.

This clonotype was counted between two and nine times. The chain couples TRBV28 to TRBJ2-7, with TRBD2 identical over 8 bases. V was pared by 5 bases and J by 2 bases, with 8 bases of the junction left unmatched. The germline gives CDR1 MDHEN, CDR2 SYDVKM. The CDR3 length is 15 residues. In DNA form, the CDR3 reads TGTGCCAGCAGTCTAACCGGACTAGCTCCCTACGAGCAGTACTTC. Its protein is CASSLTGLAPYEQYF.

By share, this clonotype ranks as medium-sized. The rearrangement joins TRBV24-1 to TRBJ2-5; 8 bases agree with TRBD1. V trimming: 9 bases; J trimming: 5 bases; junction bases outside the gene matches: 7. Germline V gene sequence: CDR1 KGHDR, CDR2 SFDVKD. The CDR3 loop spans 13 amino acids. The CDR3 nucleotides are TGTGCCACCCAGGACAGGGTTATGGAGACCCAGTACTTC. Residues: CATQDRVMETQYF.

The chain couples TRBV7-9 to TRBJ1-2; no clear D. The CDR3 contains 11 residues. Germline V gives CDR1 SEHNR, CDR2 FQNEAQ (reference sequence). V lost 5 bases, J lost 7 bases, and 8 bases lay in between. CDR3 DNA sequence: TGTGCCAGCAGCCGTGGCGGTGGCTACACCTTC. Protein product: CASSRGGGYTF.

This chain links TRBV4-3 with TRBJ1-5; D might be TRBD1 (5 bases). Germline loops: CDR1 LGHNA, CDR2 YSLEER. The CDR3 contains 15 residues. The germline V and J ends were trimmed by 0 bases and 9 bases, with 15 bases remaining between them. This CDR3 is CASSQDWQGKGPQHF. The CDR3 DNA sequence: TGCGCCAGCAGCCAAGATTGGCAGGGAAAAGGGCCCCAGCATTTT.

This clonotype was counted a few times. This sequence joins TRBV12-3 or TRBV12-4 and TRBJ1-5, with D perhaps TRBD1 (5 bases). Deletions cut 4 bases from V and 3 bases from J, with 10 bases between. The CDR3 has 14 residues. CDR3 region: CASSWDGPNQPQHF. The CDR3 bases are TGTGCCAGCAGTTGGGACGGGCCCAATCAGCCCCAGCATTTT.

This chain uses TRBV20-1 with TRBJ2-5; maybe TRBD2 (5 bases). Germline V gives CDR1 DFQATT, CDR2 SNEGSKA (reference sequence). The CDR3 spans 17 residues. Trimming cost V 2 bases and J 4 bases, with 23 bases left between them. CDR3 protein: CSARSFRAAAEGETQYF. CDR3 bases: TGCAGTGCTAGATCCTTCCGAGCAGCGGCCGAGGGAGAGACCCAGTACTTC.

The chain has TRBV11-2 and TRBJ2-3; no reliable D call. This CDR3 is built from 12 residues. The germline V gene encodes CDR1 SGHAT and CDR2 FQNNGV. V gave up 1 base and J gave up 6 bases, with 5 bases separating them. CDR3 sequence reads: CASSLGWDTQYF. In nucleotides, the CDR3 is TGTGCCAGCAGCTTAGGGTGGGATACGCAGTATTTT.

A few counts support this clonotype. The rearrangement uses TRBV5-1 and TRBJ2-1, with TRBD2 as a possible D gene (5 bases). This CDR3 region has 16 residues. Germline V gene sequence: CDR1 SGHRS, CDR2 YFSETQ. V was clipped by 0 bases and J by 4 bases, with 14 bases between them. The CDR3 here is CASSLEPPSGYNEQFF. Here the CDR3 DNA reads TGCGCCAGCAGCTTGGAACCCCCCTCGGGGTACAATGAGCAGTTCTTC.

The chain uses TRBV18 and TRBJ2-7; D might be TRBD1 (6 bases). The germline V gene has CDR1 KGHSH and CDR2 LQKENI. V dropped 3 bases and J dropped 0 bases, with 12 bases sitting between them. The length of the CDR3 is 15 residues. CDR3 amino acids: CASSPPDSPSYEQYF. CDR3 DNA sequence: TGTGCCAGCTCACCCCCGGACAGCCCCTCCTACGAGCAGTACTTC.

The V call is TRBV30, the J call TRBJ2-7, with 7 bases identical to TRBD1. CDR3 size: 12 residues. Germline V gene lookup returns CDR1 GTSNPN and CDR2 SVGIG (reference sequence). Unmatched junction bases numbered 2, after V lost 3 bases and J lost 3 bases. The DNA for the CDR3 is TGTGCCTGGAGCCCAGGGGGCTACGAGCAGTACTTC. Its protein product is CAWSPGGYEQYF. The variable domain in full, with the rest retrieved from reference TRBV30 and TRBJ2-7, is SQTIHQWPATLVQPVGSPLSLECTVEGTSNPNLYWYRQAAGRGLQLLFYSVGIGQISSEVPQNLSASRPQDRQFILSSKKLLLSDSGFYLCAWSPGGYEQYFGPGTRLTVT.

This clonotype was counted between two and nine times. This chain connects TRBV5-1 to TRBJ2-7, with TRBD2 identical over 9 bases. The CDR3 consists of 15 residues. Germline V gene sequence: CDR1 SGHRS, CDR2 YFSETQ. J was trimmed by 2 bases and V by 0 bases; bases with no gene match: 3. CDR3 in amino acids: CASSLGPSGTYEQYF. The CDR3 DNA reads TGCGCCAGCAGCTTGGGGCCTAGCGGGACCTACGAGCAGTACTTC.

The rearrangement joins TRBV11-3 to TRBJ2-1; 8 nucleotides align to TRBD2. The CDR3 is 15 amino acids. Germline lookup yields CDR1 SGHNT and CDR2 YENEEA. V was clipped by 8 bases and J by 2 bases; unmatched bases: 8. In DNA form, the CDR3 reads TGTGCCAGCCTCAGGACGGGGGGGGCCTACAATGAGCAGTTCTTC. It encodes CASLRTGGAYNEQFF.

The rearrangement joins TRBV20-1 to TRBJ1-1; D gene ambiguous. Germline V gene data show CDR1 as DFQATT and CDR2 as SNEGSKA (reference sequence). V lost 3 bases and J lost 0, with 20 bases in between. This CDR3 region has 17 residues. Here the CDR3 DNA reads TGCAGTGCTAGTAAAGGGCATCTTAATCCGATGAACACTGAAGCTTTCTTT. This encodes CSASKGHLNPMNTEAFF.

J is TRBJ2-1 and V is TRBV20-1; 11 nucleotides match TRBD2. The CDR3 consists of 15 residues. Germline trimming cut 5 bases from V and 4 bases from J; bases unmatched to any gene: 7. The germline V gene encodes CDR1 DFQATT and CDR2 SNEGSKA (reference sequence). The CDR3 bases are TGCAGTGCTTCCTCTAGCGGGAGGACGTACAATGAGCAGTTCTTC. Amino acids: CSASSSGRTYNEQFF.

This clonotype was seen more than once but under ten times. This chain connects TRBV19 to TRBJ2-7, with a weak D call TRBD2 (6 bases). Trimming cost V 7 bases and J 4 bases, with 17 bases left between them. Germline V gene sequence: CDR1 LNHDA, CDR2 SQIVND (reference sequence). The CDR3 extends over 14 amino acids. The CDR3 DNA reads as TGTGCCAGTAAGAGTTCGGGAGAGATGTACGAGCAGTACTTC. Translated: CASKSSGEMYEQYF.

CDR3 sequence: CASSPRLAGPGETQYF. Here the CDR3 DNA reads TGTGCCAGCAGCCCGAGACTAGCGGGGCCCGGGGAGACCCAGTACTTC. The J gene is TRBJ2-5, the V gene TRBV7-2; 11 nucleotides line up with TRBD2. J gave up 5 bases and V 5 bases, and 10 bases lay outside the gene matches. This CDR3 comprises 16 residues. Germline assignment: CDR1 SGHTA and CDR2 FQGNSA.

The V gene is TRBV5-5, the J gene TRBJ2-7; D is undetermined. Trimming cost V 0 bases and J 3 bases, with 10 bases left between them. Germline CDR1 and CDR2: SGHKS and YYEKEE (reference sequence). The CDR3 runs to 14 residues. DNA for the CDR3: TGTGCCAGCAGCTTGGTTCCAGCTAGCTACGAGCAGTACTTC. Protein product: CASSLVPASYEQYF.

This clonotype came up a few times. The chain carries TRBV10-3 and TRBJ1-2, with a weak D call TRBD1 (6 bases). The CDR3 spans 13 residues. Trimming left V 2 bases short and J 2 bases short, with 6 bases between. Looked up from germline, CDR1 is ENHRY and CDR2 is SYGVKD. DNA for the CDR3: TGTGCCATCAGTGAGGACAGGAACTATGGCTACACCTTC. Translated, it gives CAISEDRNYGYTF.

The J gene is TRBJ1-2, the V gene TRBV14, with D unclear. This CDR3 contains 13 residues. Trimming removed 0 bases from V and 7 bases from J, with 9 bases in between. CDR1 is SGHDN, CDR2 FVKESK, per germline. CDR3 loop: CASSQEVGSGYTF. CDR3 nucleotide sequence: TGTGCCAGCAGCCAAGAAGTGGGCAGTGGCTACACCTTC. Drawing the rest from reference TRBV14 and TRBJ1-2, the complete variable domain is EAGVTQFPSHSVIEKGQTVTLRCDPISGHDNLYWYRRVMGKEIKFLLHFVKESKQDESGMPNNRFLAERTGGTYSTLKVQPAELEDSGVYFCASSQEVGSGYTFGSGTRLTVV.

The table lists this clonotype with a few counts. The CDR3 region is CASSLQGLQGSTGELFF. The DNA for the CDR3 is TGTGCCAGCAGCTTACAAGGGCTACAGGGGAGTACCGGGGAGCTGTTTTTT. J is TRBJ2-2 and V is TRBV7-2; 7 positions agree with TRBD1. Germline CDR1 reads SGHTA; CDR2 reads FQGNSA. CDR3 length: 17 residues. With V trimmed by 2 bases and J by 5 bases, 11 bases remained unmatched.

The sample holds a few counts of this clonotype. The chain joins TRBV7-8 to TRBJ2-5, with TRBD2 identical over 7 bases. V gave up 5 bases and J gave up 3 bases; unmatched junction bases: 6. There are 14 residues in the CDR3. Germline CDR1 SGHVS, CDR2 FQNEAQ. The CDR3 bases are TGTGCCAGCAGCCCGTTTGCGGGGGAAGAGACCCAGTACTTC. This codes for CASSPFAGEETQYF.

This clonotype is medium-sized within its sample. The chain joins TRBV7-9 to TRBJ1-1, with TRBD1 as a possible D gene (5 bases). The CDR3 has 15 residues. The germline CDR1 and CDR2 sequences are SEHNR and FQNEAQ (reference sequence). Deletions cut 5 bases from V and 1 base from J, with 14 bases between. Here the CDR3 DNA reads TGTGCCAGCAGCCTTGAGGGACGGCCGAACACTGAAGCTTTCTTT. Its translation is CASSLEGRPNTEAFF.

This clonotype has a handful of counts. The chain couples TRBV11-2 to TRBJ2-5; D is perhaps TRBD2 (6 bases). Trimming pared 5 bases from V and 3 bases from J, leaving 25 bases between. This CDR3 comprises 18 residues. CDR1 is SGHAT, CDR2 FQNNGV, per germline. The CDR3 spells CASSRGDPGEDLEETQYF. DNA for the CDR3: TGTGCCAGCAGCCGCGGGGATCCGGGAGAGGATTTAGAAGAGACCCAGTACTTC.

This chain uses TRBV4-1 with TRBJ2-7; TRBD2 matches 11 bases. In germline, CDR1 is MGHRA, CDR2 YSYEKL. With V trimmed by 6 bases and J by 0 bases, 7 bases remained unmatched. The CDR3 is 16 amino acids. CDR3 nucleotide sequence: TGCGCCAGCAGGCCTACCACTAGCGGGAGCTCCTACGAGCAGTACTTC. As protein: CASRPTTSGSSYEQYF.

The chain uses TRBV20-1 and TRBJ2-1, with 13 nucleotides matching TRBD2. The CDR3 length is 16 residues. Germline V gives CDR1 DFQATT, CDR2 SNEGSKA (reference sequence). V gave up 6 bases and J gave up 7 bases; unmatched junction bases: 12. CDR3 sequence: CSAQGLAGPKGNEQFF. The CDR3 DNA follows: TGCAGTGCCCAGGGACTAGCGGGGCCAAAAGGGAATGAGCAGTTCTTC.

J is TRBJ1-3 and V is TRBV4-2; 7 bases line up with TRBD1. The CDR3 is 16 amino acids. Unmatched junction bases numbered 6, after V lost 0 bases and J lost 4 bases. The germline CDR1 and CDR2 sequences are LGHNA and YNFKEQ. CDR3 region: CASSQDSGGGGNTIYF. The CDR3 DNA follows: TGTGCCAGCAGCCAAGATTCGGGAGGGGGCGGAAACACCATATATTTT.

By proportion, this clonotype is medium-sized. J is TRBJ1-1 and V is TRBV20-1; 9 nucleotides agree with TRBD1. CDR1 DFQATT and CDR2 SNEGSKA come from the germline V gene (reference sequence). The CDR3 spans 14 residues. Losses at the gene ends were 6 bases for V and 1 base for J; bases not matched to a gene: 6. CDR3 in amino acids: CSAVPGQGNTEAFF. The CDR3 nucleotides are TGCAGTGCCGTACCGGGACAGGGGAACACTGAAGCTTTCTTT.

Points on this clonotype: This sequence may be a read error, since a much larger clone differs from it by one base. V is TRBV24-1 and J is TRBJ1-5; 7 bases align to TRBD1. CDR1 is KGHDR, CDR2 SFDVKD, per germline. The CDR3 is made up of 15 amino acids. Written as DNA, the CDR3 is TGTGCCTCCAGTCCCAGGGGGAGGAACAATCAGCCCCAGCATTTT. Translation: CASSPRGRNNQPQHF.

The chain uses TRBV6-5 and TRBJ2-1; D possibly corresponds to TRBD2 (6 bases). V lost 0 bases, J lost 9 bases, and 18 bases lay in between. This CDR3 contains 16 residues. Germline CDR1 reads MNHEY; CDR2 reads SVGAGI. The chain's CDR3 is CASSYSVAAPGGEQFF. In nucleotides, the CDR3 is TGTGCCAGCAGTTACTCGGTGGCAGCTCCCGGGGGTGAGCAGTTCTTC.